The T cell receptor (beta chain) under discussion was sequenced for a study of T cell responses to AZD1222 COVID-19 vaccine. Measured with immunoSEQ multiplex PCR; TCRdb has only the in-frame clones, and not every one. The sample has more than 85,000 clones; approximately 91% are singletons. The source material was peripheral blood, sampled on day 0 of AZD1222 vaccination. This clonotype was obtained from an adult in good health.

The CDR3 DNA follows: TGCGCCAGCAGTCAGGGGGCCAGGGCTGAAGCTTTCTTT. Translation gives CASSQGARAEAFF. This chain connects TRBV5-1 to TRBJ1-1, with 8 bases fitting TRBD1. Germline CDR1 SGHRS, CDR2 YFSETQ. The CDR3 is made up of 13 amino acids. J was trimmed by 6 bases and V by 5 bases; bases with no gene match: 6. The full variable domain, in which reference TRBV5-1 and TRBJ1-1 provide the parts outside the CDR3, is KAGVTQTPRYLIKTRGQQVTLSCSPISGHRSVSWYQQTPGQGLQFLFEYFSETQRNKGNFPGRFSGRQFSNSRSEMNVSTLELGDSALYLCASSQGARAEAFFGQGTRLTVV.